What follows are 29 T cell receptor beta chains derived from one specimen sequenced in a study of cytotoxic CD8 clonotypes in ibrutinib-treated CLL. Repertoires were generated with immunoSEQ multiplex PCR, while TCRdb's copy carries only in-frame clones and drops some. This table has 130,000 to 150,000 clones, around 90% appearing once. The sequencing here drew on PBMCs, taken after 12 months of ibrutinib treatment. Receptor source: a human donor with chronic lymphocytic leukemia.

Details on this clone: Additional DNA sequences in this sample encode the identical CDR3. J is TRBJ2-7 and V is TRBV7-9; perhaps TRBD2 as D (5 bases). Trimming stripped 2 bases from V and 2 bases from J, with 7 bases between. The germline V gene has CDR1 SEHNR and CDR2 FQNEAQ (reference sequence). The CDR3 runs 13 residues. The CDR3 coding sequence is TGTGCCAGCAGCTTACCGGGAACCTACGAGCAGTACTTC. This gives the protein CASSLPGTYEQYF.

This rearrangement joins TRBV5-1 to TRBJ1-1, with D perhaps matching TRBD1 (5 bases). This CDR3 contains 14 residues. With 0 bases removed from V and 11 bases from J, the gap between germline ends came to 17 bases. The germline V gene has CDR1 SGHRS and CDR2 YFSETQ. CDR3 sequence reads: CASSLEGPGTGAFF. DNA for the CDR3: TGCGCCAGCAGCTTGGAGGGTCCGGGGACTGGGGCTTTCTTT.

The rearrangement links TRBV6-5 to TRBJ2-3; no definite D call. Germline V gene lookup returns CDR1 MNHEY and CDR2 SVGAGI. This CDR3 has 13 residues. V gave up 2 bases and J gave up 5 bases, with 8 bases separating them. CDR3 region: CASSYQAGDTQYF. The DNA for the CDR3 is TGTGCCAGCAGTTACCAGGCCGGAGATACGCAGTATTTT.

The CDR3 nucleotides are TGTGCCTGGAGTGTTGAACAGTATGGCTACACCTTC. This translates into CAWSVEQYGYTF. The chain has TRBV30 and TRBJ1-2; D gene ambiguous. V was shortened by 0 bases and J by 5 bases, with 7 bases between the two germline ends. Germline loops: CDR1 GTSNPN, CDR2 SVGIG (reference sequence). The CDR3 consists of 12 residues. The full variable domain, with the rest looked up from reference TRBV30 and TRBJ1-2, is SQTIHQWPATLVQPVGSPLSLECTVEGTSNPNLYWYRQAAGRGLQLLFYSVGIGQISSEVPQNLSASRPQDRQFILSSKKLLLSDSGFYLCAWSVEQYGYTFGSGTRLTVV.

CDR3 protein: CVKRDRGNEQFF. CDR3 bases: TGTGTCAAGAGGGACAGGGGCAATGAGCAGTTCTTC. V gene TRBV2 combines with J gene TRBJ2-1; 10 bases are shared with TRBD1. Germline CDR1 SNHLY, CDR2 FYNNEI. CDR3 length: 12 residues.

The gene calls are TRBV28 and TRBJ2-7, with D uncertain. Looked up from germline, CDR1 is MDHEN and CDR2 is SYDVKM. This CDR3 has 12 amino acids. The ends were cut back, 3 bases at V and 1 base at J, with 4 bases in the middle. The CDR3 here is CASSFGSYEQYF. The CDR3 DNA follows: TGTGCCAGCAGTTTCGGGTCCTACGAGCAGTACTTC.

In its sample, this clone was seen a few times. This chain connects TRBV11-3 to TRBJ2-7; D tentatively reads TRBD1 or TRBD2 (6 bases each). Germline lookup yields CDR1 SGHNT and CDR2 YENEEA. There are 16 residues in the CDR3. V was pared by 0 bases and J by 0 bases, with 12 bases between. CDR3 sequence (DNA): TGTGCCAGCAGCTTAGAGCGTGGAGGGGGCTCCTACGAGCAGTACTTC. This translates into CASSLERGGGSYEQYF. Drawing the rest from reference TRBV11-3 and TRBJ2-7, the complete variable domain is EAGVVQSPRYKIIEKKQPVAFWCNPISGHNTLYWYLQNLGQGPELLIRYENEEAVDDSQLPKDRFSAERLKGVDSTLKIQPAELGDSAVYLCASSLERGGGSYEQYFGPGTRLTVT.

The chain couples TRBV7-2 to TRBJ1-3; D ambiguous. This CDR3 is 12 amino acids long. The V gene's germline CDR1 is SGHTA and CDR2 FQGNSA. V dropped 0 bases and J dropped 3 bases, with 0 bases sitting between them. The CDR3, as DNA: TGTGCCAGCAGCTTAGCTGGAAACACCATATATTTT. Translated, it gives CASSLAGNTIYF.

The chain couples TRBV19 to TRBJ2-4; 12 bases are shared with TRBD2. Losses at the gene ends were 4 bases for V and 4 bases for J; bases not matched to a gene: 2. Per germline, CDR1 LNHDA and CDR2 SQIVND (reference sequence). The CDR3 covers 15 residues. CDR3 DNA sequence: TGTGCCAGTAGTAGGACTAGCGGGACTAAAAACATTCAGTACTTC. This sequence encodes CASSRTSGTKNIQYF.

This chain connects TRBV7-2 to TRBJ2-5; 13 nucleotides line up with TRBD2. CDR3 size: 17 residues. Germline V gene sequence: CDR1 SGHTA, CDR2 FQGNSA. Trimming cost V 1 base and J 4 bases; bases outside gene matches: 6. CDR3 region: CASSLGLRLAGGETQYF. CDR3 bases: TGTGCCAGCAGCTTAGGTTTGAGACTAGCGGGAGGAGAGACCCAGTACTTC.

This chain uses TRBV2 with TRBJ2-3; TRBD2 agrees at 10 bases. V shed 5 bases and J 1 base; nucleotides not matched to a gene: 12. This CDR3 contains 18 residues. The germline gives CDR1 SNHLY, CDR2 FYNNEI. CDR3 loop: CASSPNLRTSGGTDTQYF. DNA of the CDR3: TGTGCCAGCAGTCCGAACCTGAGGACTAGCGGAGGCACAGATACGCAGTATTTT.

The CDR3 protein is CASSPGTSGNSYEQYF. In DNA form, the CDR3 reads TGTGCCAGCTCACCTGGGACTAGCGGTAACTCCTACGAGCAGTACTTC. The V gene is TRBV18, the J gene TRBJ2-7; 11 bases match TRBD2. The length of the CDR3 is 16 residues. Looked up from germline, CDR1 is KGHSH and CDR2 is LQKENI. The junction had 4 bases not matched to a gene; V was cut back by 3 bases and J by 0 bases.

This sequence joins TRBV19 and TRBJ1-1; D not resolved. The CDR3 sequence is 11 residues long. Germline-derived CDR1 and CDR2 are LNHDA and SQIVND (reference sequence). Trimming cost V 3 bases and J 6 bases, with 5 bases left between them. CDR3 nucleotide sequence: TGTGCCAGTAGTATCGGGGCTGAAGCTTTCTTT. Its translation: CASSIGAEAFF.

CDR3 DNA: TGTGCCAGCAGTCTCGCAGGGAGTCCAGATACGCAGTATTTT. Its protein is CASSLAGSPDTQYF. The chain couples TRBV6-6 to TRBJ2-3; possibly TRBD1 or TRBD2 for D (5 bases each). This CDR3 contains 14 residues. The germline CDR1 and CDR2 sequences are MNHNY and SVGAGI (reference sequence). V lost 5 bases, J lost 4 bases, and 13 bases lay in between.

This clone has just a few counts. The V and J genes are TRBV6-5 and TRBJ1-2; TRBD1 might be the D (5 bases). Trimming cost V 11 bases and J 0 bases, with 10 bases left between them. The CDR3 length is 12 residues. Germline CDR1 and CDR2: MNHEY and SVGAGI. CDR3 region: CAAGRSNYGYTF. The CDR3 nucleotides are TGTGCCGCGGGACGGTCTAACTATGGCTACACCTTC.

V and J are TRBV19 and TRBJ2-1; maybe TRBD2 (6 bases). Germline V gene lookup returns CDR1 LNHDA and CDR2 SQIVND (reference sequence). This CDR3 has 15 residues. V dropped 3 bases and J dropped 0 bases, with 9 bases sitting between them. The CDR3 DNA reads TGTGCCAGTAGTATCCCCGGGGGCTCCTACAATGAGCAGTTCTTC. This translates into CASSIPGGSYNEQFF.

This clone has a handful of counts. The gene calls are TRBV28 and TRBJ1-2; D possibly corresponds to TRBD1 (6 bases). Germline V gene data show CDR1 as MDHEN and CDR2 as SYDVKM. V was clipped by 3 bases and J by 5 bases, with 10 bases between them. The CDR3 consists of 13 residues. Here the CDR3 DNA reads TGTGCCAGCAGTTTGGCCGACAGGTATGGCTACACCTTC. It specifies CASSLADRYGYTF.

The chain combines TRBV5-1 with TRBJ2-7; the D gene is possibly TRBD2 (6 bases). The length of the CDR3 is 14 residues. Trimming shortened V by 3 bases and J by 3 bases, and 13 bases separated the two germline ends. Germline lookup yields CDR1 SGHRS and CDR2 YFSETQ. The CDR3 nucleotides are TGCGCCAGCAGCTCACGGGAGTACGTCTACGAGCAGTACTTC. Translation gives CASSSREYVYEQYF.

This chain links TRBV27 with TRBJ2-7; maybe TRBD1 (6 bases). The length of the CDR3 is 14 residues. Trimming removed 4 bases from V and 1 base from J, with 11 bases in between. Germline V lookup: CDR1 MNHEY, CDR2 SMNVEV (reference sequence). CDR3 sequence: CASSSRGASYEQYF. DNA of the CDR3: TGTGCCAGCAGTTCCAGGGGTGCTTCCTACGAGCAGTACTTC.

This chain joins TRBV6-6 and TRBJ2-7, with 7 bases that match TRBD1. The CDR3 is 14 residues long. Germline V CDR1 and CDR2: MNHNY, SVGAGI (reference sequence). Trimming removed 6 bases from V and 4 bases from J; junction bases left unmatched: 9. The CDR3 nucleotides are TGTGCCAGCAGGCCGGGACAGAGAAAATACGAGCAGTACTTC. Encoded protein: CASRPGQRKYEQYF.

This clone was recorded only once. CDR3 sequence: CASSQSTGYGYTF. CDR3 bases: TGTGCCAGCAGCCAATCGACAGGCTATGGCTACACCTTC. The V gene is TRBV14, the J gene TRBJ1-2, with D perhaps matching TRBD1 (6 bases). The CDR3 sequence is 13 residues long. V lost 2 bases, J lost 4 bases, and 8 bases lay in between. The V gene's germline CDR1 is SGHDN and CDR2 FVKESK.

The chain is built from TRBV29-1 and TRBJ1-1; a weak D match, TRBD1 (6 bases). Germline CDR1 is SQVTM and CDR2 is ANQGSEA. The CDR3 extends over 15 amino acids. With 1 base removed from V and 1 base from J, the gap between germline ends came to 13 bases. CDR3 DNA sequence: TGCAGCGTTGAAGTAAGAGGGGGGGAGAACACTGAAGCTTTCTTT. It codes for CSVEVRGGENTEAFF. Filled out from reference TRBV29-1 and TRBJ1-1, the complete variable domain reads SAVISQKPSRDICQRGTSLTIQCQVDSQVTMMFWYRQQPGQSLTLIATANQGSEATYESGFVIDKFPISRPNLTFSTLTVSNMSPEDSSIYLCSVEVRGGENTEAFFGQGTRLTVV.

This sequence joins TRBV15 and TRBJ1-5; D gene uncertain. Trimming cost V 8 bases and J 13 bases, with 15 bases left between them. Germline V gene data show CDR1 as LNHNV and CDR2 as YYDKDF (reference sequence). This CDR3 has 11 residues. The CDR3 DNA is TGTGCCACCCAAAAAGGAAATACTCAGCATTTT. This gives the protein CATQKGNTQHF. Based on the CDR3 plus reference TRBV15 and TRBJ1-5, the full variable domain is DAMVIQNPRYQVTQFGKPVTLSCSQTLNHNVMYWYQQKSSQAPKLLFHYYDKDFNNEADTPDNFQSRRPNTSFCFLDIRSPGLGDTAMYLCATQKGNTQHFGDGTRLSIL.

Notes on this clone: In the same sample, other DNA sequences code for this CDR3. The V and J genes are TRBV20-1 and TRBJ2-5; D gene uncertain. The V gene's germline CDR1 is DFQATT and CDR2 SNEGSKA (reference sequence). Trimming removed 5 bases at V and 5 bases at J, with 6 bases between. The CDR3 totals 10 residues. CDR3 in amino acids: CSARRETQYF. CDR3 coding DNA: TGCAGTGCTCGACGGGAGACCCAGTACTTC.

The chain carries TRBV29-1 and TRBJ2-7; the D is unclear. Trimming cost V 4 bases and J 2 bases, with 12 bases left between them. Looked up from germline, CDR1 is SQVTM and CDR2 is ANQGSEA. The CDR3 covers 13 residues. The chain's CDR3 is CSVGKGGTYEQYF. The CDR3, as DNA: TGCAGCGTTGGCAAGGGTGGCACCTACGAGCAGTACTTC.

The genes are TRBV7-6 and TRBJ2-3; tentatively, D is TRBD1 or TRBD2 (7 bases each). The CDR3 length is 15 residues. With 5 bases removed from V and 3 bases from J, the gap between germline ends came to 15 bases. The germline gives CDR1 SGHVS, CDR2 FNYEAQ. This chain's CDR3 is CASSPGGETTDTQYF. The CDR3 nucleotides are TGTGCCAGCAGCCCAGGGGGGGAGACGACAGATACGCAGTATTTT.

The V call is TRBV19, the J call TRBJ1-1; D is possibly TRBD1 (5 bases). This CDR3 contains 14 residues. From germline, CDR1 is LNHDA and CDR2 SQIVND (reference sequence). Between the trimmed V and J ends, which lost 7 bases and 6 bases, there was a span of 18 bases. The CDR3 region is CASTLGGVNAEAFF. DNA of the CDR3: TGTGCCAGTACCCTCGGAGGGGTGAATGCTGAAGCTTTCTTT. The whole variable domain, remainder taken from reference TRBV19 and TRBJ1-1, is DGGITQSPKYLFRKEGQNVTLSCEQNLNHDAMYWYRQDPGQGLRLIYYSQIVNDFQKGDIAEGYSVSREKKESFPLTVTSAQKNPTAFYLCASTLGGVNAEAFFGQGTRLTVV.

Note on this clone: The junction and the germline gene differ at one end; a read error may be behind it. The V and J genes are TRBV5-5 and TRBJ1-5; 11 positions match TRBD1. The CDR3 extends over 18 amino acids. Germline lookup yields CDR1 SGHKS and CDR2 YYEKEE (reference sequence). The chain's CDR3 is CASNLGQGGGNSNQPQHF. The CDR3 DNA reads TGTGCCAGCAACTTGGGACAGGGGGGCGGGAATAGCAATCAGCCCCAGCATTTT.

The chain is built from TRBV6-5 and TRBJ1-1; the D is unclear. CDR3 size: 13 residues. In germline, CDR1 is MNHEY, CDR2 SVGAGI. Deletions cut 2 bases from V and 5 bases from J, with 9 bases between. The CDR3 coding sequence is TGTGCCAGCAGTTACCGGAGAGAAACTGAAGCTTTCTTT. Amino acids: CASSYRRETEAFF.